This TCR beta chain was recovered during a study of Ad26.COV2.S vaccination and SARS-CoV-2 variants. Trimming cost V 5 bases and J 6 bases; bases outside gene matches: 12. The CDR3 is made up of 16 amino acids. The germline CDR1 and CDR2 sequences are SGHRS and YFSETQ. The treatment: roughly 19 received Ad26.COV2.S at low or high dose, single or two shots; several received placebo; per-sample allocation not given. The investigators took samples on day 63 after the first vaccine or placebo injection. Expressing Wuhan-strain SARS-CoV-2 spike, an Ad26 vector served as the vaccine. The data were produced by immunoSEQ multiplex PCR, yet TCRdb's version contains in-frame clones alone and is incomplete. Among fewer than 900,000 clones listed, roughly 90% were seen once.

The origin of this receptor is a person between 18 and 65 years old who received the Ad26.COV2.S COVID-19 vaccine or a placebo. The chain uses TRBV5-1 and TRBJ2-1; 9 nucleotides match TRBD2. Sample: peripheral blood, taken in a trial of Ad26.COV2.S vaccine versus placebo. CDR3: CASSFVILTSGNEQFF. The CDR3 nucleotides read TGCGCCAGCAGTTTTGTTATACTGACTAGCGGCAATGAGCAGTTCTTC.